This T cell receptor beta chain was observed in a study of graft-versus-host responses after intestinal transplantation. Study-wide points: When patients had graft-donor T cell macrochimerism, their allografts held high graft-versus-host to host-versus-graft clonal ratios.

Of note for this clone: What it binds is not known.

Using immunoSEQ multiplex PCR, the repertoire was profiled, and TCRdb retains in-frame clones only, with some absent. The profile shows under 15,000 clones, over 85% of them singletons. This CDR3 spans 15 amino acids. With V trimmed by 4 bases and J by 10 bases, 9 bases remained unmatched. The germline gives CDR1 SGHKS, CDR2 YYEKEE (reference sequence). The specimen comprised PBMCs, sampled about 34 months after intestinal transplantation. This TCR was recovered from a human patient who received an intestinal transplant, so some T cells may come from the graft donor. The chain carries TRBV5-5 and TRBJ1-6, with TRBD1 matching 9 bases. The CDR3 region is CASSPGTGLGSPLHF. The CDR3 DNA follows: TGTGCCAGCAGCCCAGGGACAGGGTTAGGGTCACCCCTCCACTTT. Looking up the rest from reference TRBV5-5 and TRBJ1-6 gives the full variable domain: DAGVTQSPTHLIKTRGQQVTLRCSPISGHKSVSWYQQVLGQGPQFIFQYYEKEERGRGNFPDRFSARQFPNYSSELNVNALLLGDSALYLCASSPGTGLGSPLHFGNGTRLTVT.